This TCR beta chain was retrieved from a study of CD8+ T cells in alopecia areata. In germline, CDR1 is MNHEY, CDR2 SVGAGI. CDR3 length: 11 amino acids. With 2 bases removed from V and 5 bases from J, the gap between germline ends came to 4 bases. The investigators collected lesional scalp punch biopsies and peripheral blood from alopecia areata patients. Extraction of RNA preceded its reverse transcription into cDNA, which served as the sequencing template. Sequencing used immunoSEQ multiplex PCR; TCRdb keeps in-frame clones, though not all of them. The repertoire holds about 64,000 clones, with roughly two fifths as singletons. Study-level points and caveats: Clonality in lesional scalp, especially alopecia totalis/universalis, exceeded that of normal scalp.

On this clone: Antigen unknown.

This receptor was taken from a human donor with alopecia areata. The chain uses TRBV6-5 and TRBJ2-7; D gene uncertain. The specimen sequenced was NKG2D-low CD8+ T cells sorted from blood. DNA of the CDR3: TGTGCCAGCAGTTACGTGGACGAGCAGTACTTC. Translated, it gives CASSYVDEQYF.